A single sample is the source of the 32 T cell receptor beta chains below, sequenced in a study of T cell responses to AZD1222 COVID-19 vaccine (TCRdb year 2021). Library preparation was by the immunoSEQ multiplex PCR assay. TCRdb limited this immuneACCESS table to in-frame rearrangements with V and J called. A share of clones is missing; checked studies link under half to unresolved V genes, and the rest is unexplained. This sample comprises 50,000 to 55,000 clones, 80% to 90% of them detected only once. Together, the top ten hold 2.7% of the sample. Interpreted using the paper, the time point label stands for: about 28 days (+/-7) after the second vaccine dose. The sample here was peripheral blood, taken 28 days after the second AZD1222 dose. The receptors were sampled from an adult who received the AZD1222 COVID-19 vaccine.

The rearrangement links TRBV7-8 to TRBJ1-5; TRBD1 matches at 7 bases. Germline loops: CDR1 SGHVS, CDR2 FQNEAQ. CDR3 size: 15 residues. V lost 5 bases, J lost 9 bases, and 13 bases stayed unmatched. For the CDR3, the DNA is TGTGCCAGCAGCGTAGAAGGACAGGTTCGGGGGCCCCAGCATTTT. Protein product: CASSVEGQVRGPQHF.

This clone was counted a single time. In DNA form, the CDR3 reads TGTGCCAGCAGGACCACAGGGGACAATTCACCCCTCCACTTT. Encoded protein: CASRTTGDNSPLHF. This chain links TRBV27 with TRBJ1-6, with 7 bases aligning to TRBD1. The CDR3 has 14 amino acids. In germline, CDR1 is MNHEY, CDR2 SMNVEV (reference sequence). The J segment lost 7 bases and the V segment lost 6 bases, leaving 6 bases of the junction unmatched.

In its sample, this clone was seen once. The V call is TRBV5-1, the J call TRBJ2-1; D uncertain. V was pared by 4 bases and J by 6 bases, with 11 bases between. The CDR3 covers 13 residues. Germline V gene sequence: CDR1 SGHRS, CDR2 YFSETQ. The CDR3 bases are TGCGCCAGCAGCAGGGCGAGTATCAATGAGCAGTTCTTC. This encodes CASSRASINEQFF.

This clone appeared a few times. The same CDR3 also results from other DNA sequences found in this sample. The V and J genes are TRBV6-5 and TRBJ2-7, with D unresolved. Germline CDR1 is MNHEY and CDR2 is SVGAGI. Trimming left V 6 bases short and J 3 bases short, with 9 bases between. The CDR3 contains 12 residues. For the CDR3, the DNA is TGTGCCAGCAGGCCGGGCCACTACGAGCAGTACTTC. This encodes CASRPGHYEQYF.

The rearrangement links TRBV18 to TRBJ2-3, with 10 bases that match TRBD2. Trimming removed 3 bases from V and 2 bases from J; junction bases left unmatched: 5. This CDR3 spans 16 amino acids. Germline values: CDR1 KGHSH, CDR2 LQKENI. The CDR3 here is CASSPDTSGITDTQYF. As DNA, the CDR3 is TGTGCCAGCTCACCTGATACTAGCGGGATCACAGATACGCAGTATTTT.

V gene TRBV3-1 (or the pseudogene TRBV3-2) combines with J gene TRBJ1-6; D call uncertain. The CDR3 is 13 amino acids. Germline values: CDR1 LGHDT, CDR2 YNNKEL (reference sequence). V lost 3 bases to trimming and J lost 6 bases, with 6 bases between them. CDR3 bases: TGTGCCAGCAGCCAGGGCTCTAATTCACCCCTCCACTTT. This sequence encodes CASSQGSNSPLHF.

The V and J genes are TRBV27 and TRBJ2-7; D gene unclear. This CDR3 spans 14 amino acids. The germline gives CDR1 MNHEY, CDR2 SMNVEV (reference sequence). V was shortened by 2 bases and J by 2 bases, with 10 bases between the two germline ends. CDR3 sequence reads: CASSLLQPPYEQYF. The CDR3 nucleotides read TGTGCCAGCAGTTTACTACAGCCCCCCTACGAGCAGTACTTC.

V gene TRBV28 combines with J gene TRBJ1-2; maybe TRBD1 (5 bases). Germline CDR1 reads MDHEN; CDR2 reads SYDVKM. Trimming removed 1 base at V and 7 bases at J, with 10 bases between. The CDR3 extends over 13 amino acids. CDR3 DNA: TGTGCCAGCAGTTTATTCCCGGACATTGGCTACACCTTC. It encodes CASSLFPDIGYTF.

The chain carries TRBV6-2 or TRBV6-3 and TRBJ2-2; D call uncertain. The CDR3 is made up of 15 amino acids. Trimming took off 6 bases at V and 1 base at J, with 12 bases between the two ends. Germline V gene sequence: CDR1 MNHEY, CDR2 SVGEGT. The CDR3 spells CASSLGYQNTGELFF. CDR3 coding DNA: TGTGCCAGCAGCCTCGGGTACCAGAACACCGGGGAGCTGTTTTTT.

The chain links TRBV18 to TRBJ2-6, with 7 nucleotides matching TRBD2. CDR1 and CDR2 (germline): KGHSH, LQKENI. The trim removed 3 bases at V and 0 bases at J, leaving 8 bases unmatched. There are 18 residues in the CDR3. CDR3 nucleotides: TGTGCCAGCTCACCGGCGGGAGTATCCCTCTCTGGGGCCAACGTCCTGACTTTC. It yields the protein CASSPAGVSLSGANVLTF.

The V and J genes are TRBV9 and TRBJ2-3, with D uncertain. Germline lookup yields CDR1 SGDLS and CDR2 YYNGEE. V was clipped by 4 bases and J by 3 bases, with 6 bases between them. This CDR3 contains 12 residues. CDR3 amino acids: CASSPPTDTQYF. The CDR3 nucleotides are TGTGCCAGCAGCCCCCCGACAGATACGCAGTATTTT.

The chain employs TRBV6-5 and TRBJ2-2; TRBD1 matches at 9 bases. Germline V gene sequence: CDR1 MNHEY, CDR2 SVGAGI. The CDR3 length is 15 residues. V lost 7 bases to trimming and J lost 5 bases; unmatched junction nucleotides: 8. CDR3 sequence (DNA): TGTGCCAGCACCGGGCGGGACAGGGTAACCGGGGAGCTGTTTTTT. Protein: CASTGRDRVTGELFF.

The chain combines TRBV9 with TRBJ1-1; D is unresolved. This CDR3 region has 15 residues. Germline V gene lookup returns CDR1 SGDLS and CDR2 YYNGEE. Between the trimmed V and J ends, which lost 0 bases and 1 base, there was a span of 10 bases. The CDR3 spells CASSVASTANTEAFF. In nucleotides, the CDR3 is TGTGCCAGCAGCGTAGCTAGTACGGCGAACACTGAAGCTTTCTTT.

V gene TRBV10-2 combines with J gene TRBJ1-2; TRBD1 matches 8 bases. Trimming removed 7 bases from V and 5 bases from J; junction bases left unmatched: 6. This CDR3 comprises 13 residues. Germline loops: CDR1 WSHSY, CDR2 SAAADI. The CDR3, as DNA: TGCGCCAGCACGGAACAGGGGGATTATGGCTACACCTTC. It codes for CASTEQGDYGYTF.

The chain is built from TRBV12-3 or TRBV12-4 and TRBJ2-1; D unclear. V was cut by 1 base and J by 10 bases, with 5 bases left in between. The CDR3 consists of 11 residues. The CDR3 DNA reads TGTGCCAGCAGTTTAGACCCCGAGCAGTTCTTC. As protein: CASSLDPEQFF.

The count of this clone is one. This chain links TRBV7-6 with TRBJ2-3; TRBD1 aligns across 10 bases. Germline CDR1 reads SGHVS; CDR2 reads FNYEAQ. Germline trimming cut 4 bases from V and 4 bases from J; bases unmatched to any gene: 5. This CDR3 contains 15 residues. CDR3 DNA: TGTGCCAGCAGCTACCGGGACAGGGGAGCAGATACGCAGTATTTT. Its translation is CASSYRDRGADTQYF.

This rearrangement joins TRBV18 to TRBJ2-2; D is ambiguous. The CDR3 sequence is 13 residues long. Germline assignment: CDR1 KGHSH and CDR2 LQKENI. V gave up 6 bases and J gave up 7 bases, with 12 bases separating them. The CDR3 loop is CASSRIDNGELFF. The CDR3 coding sequence is TGTGCCAGCTCCCGAATTGACAACGGGGAGCTGTTTTTT.

This chain connects TRBV6-6 to TRBJ2-6; D possibly matches TRBD1 or TRBD2 (6 bases each). The CDR3 is made up of 17 amino acids. V was pared by 5 bases and J by 0 bases, with 14 bases between. CDR1 and CDR2 from the germline V gene are MNHNY and SVGAGI (reference sequence). CDR3 loop: CASSPGWGASGANVLTF. The DNA of the CDR3 is TGTGCCAGCAGTCCTGGGTGGGGGGCCTCTGGGGCCAACGTCCTGACTTTC.

The chain employs TRBV7-9 and TRBJ2-5; perhaps TRBD1 as D (7 bases). Germline V gives CDR1 SEHNR, CDR2 FQNEAQ (reference sequence). This CDR3 spans 15 amino acids. Trimming removed 3 bases at V and 4 bases at J, with 15 bases between. CDR3 coding DNA: TGTGCCAGCAGCTTGGAGGGGGCCCTAGGAGAGACCCAGTACTTC. Translating gives CASSLEGALGETQYF.

This chain joins TRBV6-6 and TRBJ1-1, with unresolved D. The length of the CDR3 is 15 residues. The ends were cut back, 6 bases at V and 0 bases at J, with 14 bases in the middle. Germline V gives CDR1 MNHNY, CDR2 SVGAGI (reference sequence). The CDR3 nucleotides read TGTGCCAGCAGCCAAATTTCCCCCATGAACACTGAAGCTTTCTTT. Translating it yields CASSQISPMNTEAFF.

By sample fraction, this clone is medium-sized. Germline is not matched at one junction end, which may reflect a read error. The chain couples TRBV7-7 to TRBJ2-1; possible D gene TRBD2, 6 bases. Germline V gives CDR1 SSHAT, CDR2 FNYEAQ (reference sequence). The CDR3 covers 15 residues. The CDR3 region is CASSPPASEGNEQFF. In DNA, the CDR3 is TGTGCTAGCAGCCCCCCCGCTAGCGAGGGCAATGAGCAGTTCTTC.

The V and J genes are TRBV29-1 and TRBJ2-3; 11 nucleotides line up with TRBD2. Germline lookup yields CDR1 SQVTM and CDR2 ANQGSEA. The CDR3 extends over 13 amino acids. The V and J ends lost 4 bases and 6 bases, in that order; junction bases with no gene match: 3. This chain's CDR3 is CSVVRLAGDTQYF. CDR3 bases: TGCAGCGTTGTGCGACTAGCGGGGGATACGCAGTATTTT.

The chain has TRBV5-1 and TRBJ1-6, with D maybe TRBD1 (6 bases). The germline V gene has CDR1 SGHRS and CDR2 YFSETQ. This CDR3 is built from 14 residues. Trimming removed 4 bases from V and 11 bases from J, with 16 bases in between. The CDR3 region has the DNA TGCGCCAGCAGCCCGGCGACAGGTCAAGCACCCCTCCACTTT. Translated, it gives CASSPATGQAPLHF. The full variable domain, completed using reference TRBV5-1 and TRBJ1-6, is KAGVTQTPRYLIKTRGQQVTLSCSPISGHRSVSWYQQTPGQGLQFLFEYFSETQRNKGNFPGRFSGRQFSNSRSEMNVSTLELGDSALYLCASSPATGQAPLHFGNGTRLTVT.

The chain is built from TRBV7-2 and TRBJ2-1; TRBD2 aligns across 7 bases. Germline trimming cut 0 bases from V and 0 bases from J; bases unmatched to any gene: 8. CDR1 is SGHTA, CDR2 FQGNSA, per germline. CDR3 length equals 18 residues. The CDR3 loop is CASSLATSAQSSYNEQFF. DNA for the CDR3: TGTGCCAGCAGCTTAGCTACTAGCGCCCAAAGCTCCTACAATGAGCAGTTCTTC.

This clone was detected only a few times. This chain uses TRBV9 with TRBJ1-3; D perhaps matches TRBD1 (6 bases). CDR3 length: 17 residues. From germline, CDR1 is SGDLS and CDR2 YYNGEE. The V and J ends lost 3 bases and 0 bases respectively, with 16 bases between them. The CDR3 DNA reads TGTGCCAGCAGCGCCGGATACGGGGGCCGCTCTGGAAACACCATATATTTT. It specifies CASSAGYGGRSGNTIYF.

The V call is TRBV9, the J call TRBJ2-3, with D perhaps TRBD2 (5 bases). The germline CDR1 and CDR2 sequences are SGDLS and YYNGEE. V was cut by 4 bases and J by 2 bases, with 11 bases left in between. The CDR3 loop spans 14 amino acids. The CDR3 sequence: CASSRDHDTDTQYF. The CDR3 nucleotides read TGTGCCAGCAGCCGGGATCATGACACAGATACGCAGTATTTT.

This chain links TRBV27 with TRBJ1-2; TRBD1 aligns across 7 bases. Per the germline V gene, CDR1 is MNHEY and CDR2 is SMNVEV (reference sequence). V lost 3 bases and J lost 4; bases outside the gene matches: 5. The CDR3 extends over 14 amino acids. The CDR3 is CASSLRQGSYGYTF. The CDR3 DNA sequence: TGTGCCAGCAGTTTGAGACAGGGTAGCTATGGCTACACCTTC.

The chain uses TRBV5-1 and TRBJ2-3; 7 bases are shared with TRBD2. The CDR3 has 15 amino acids. Trimming took 0 bases from V and 5 from J; bases not matched to a gene: 6. The germline CDR1 and CDR2 sequences are SGHRS and YFSETQ. The CDR3 DNA sequence: TGCGCCAGCAGCTTGGAGCGGGGAGGCGTAGATACGCAGTATTTT. Amino acids: CASSLERGGVDTQYF.

V gene TRBV3-1 (or the pseudogene TRBV3-2) combines with J gene TRBJ1-4; D ambiguous. Trimming cost V 0 bases and J 12 bases, with 11 bases left between them. This CDR3 contains 13 residues. Germline V gene sequence: CDR1 LGHDT, CDR2 YNNKEL (reference sequence). CDR3 sequence reads: CASSQEVSLELFF. The CDR3 region has the DNA TGTGCCAGCAGCCAAGAGGTGTCATTGGAACTGTTTTTT.

The chain carries TRBV5-1 and TRBJ2-1; TRBD2 matches at 12 bases. Looked up from germline, CDR1 is SGHRS and CDR2 is YFSETQ. The CDR3 contains 15 residues. V was pared by 2 bases and J by 5 bases, with 2 bases of the junction left unmatched. The CDR3 sequence is CASSLLAGGNNEQFF. CDR3 in DNA: TGCGCCAGCAGCTTACTAGCGGGAGGCAACAATGAGCAGTTCTTC.

The gene calls are TRBV28 and TRBJ2-1, with D unclear. V lost 1 base and J 0 bases, leaving 1 base between the germline ends. Germline CDR1 and CDR2: MDHEN and SYDVKM. This CDR3 is built from 13 residues. CDR3 sequence: CASSLYSYNEQFF. CDR3 DNA sequence: TGTGCCAGCAGTTTATACTCCTACAATGAGCAGTTCTTC. The whole variable domain, remainder taken from reference TRBV28 and TRBJ2-1, is DVKVTQSSRYLVKRTGEKVFLECVQDMDHENMFWYRQDPGLGLRLIYFSYDVKMKEKGDIPEGYSVSREKKERFSLILESASTNQTSMYLCASSLYSYNEQFFGPGTRLTVL.

This chain joins TRBV6-5 and TRBJ2-1; the match to TRBD1 covers 8 bases. The V gene end was trimmed by 7 bases and the J gene end by 4 bases; junction bases not matched to a gene: 9. The CDR3 consists of 15 residues. Germline values: CDR1 MNHEY, CDR2 SVGAGI. The CDR3 DNA reads as TGTGCCAGCACTTTAGGACAGGGCGGGTACAATGAGCAGTTCTTC. The encoded protein is CASTLGQGGYNEQFF.